The entry below describes one T cell receptor beta chain. Its antigen is unknown. No much larger clone exists at a distance of one base, and base qualities are not known. The immunoSEQ Assay, a bias-controlled multiplex PCR, was used to amplify TCRbeta CDR3 regions from genomic DNA. As for the authors' bioinformatics: Within the assay, amplification of reference gene primers was used to estimate how many nucleated cells each sample contained. To quantify the absolute abundance of each unique TCRbeta CDR3 rearrangement, sequence reads were collapsed and filtered. For each sample, productive Simpson clonality was calculated as the square root of Simpson's diversity index across productive rearrangements. TCRdb took over this immuneACCESS table, retaining in-frame rearrangements with V and J assigned. Such tables are incomplete; in checked studies, under half of the missing clones stem from an unresolved V gene, and the remainder is unexplained. The V and J calls and clone size were taken over from that table, and D and trimming were inferred from the DNA. The sample table shows 300,000 or so clones, and approximately 90% are seen once. Roughly 10% of the sample is held by the ten biggest clonotypes.

This sample is part of a study of blood T cell repertoires in COVID-19 (dated by TCRdb to 2020 to 2022). For the study in its entirety: Samples covering the acute and convalescent phases of COVID-19 were provided by collaborators in the United States, Italy and Spain. Samples came from the ongoing ImmuneRACE study (first 160 participants) plus 1,254 subjects from 6 global collaborators. HLA class I and class II types, where available, came from metadata supplied by the sample provider rather than from assay-based typing. The repertoires were released in a freely available public database meant as a resource for research on the immune response to SARS-CoV-2. The sample metadata nearly always contained a de-identified subject ID, COVID-19 status, age in years and sex. The material from the prospective study consisted of cDNA or gDNA derived from T cells, B-cell-depleted T cells, or PBMCs. Deeply sampled blood TCRbeta repertoires from subjects exposed to, actively infected with, or recovered from COVID-19 were included in the dataset. General conclusions and limits of the study: How much clinical and demographic metadata was included differed by source and by participant, and the metadata was provided uncurated.

Enrolling through a virtual design, the prospective study's participants ranged in age from roughly 18 to 89 years and lived across roughly 24 United States geographic areas. Cohort assignment in the prospective study relied on participant-reported clinical history from a screening survey and a study questionnaire. ImmuneRACE Cohort 3 recovered participants were defined by two consecutive negative NP/OP PCR tests, healthcare professional clearance, or symptom resolution. In the prospective study, mobile phlebotomists collected whole blood, serum and a nasopharyngeal or oropharyngeal swab from each participant. Over a roughly 2-month period, participants in the prospective study had the option of providing additional blood draws and questionnaires. Before DNA extraction, blood samples from the prospective study were shipped at room temperature or frozen. The V end gives up 7 bases and the J end 2 bases, leaving 10 bases in the junction not matched to a gene. Reading the germline V gene gives CDR1 SGHTA and CDR2 FQGNSA. The CDR3 runs 15 residues from the cysteine to the phenylalanine. Only CDR3 DNA is held: 45 bases, read in frame from base 1.

The chain is made from TRBV7-2 and TRBJ1-2, and 7 junctional nucleotides match TRBD1. The material sequenced was PBMCs or T cells enriched from blood (not recorded which). This sequence was found in a woman between 18 and 30 years old who had recovered from COVID-19. The CDR3 corresponds to CASTRQGGMNYGYTF. The nucleotide sequence is given as TGTGCCAGCACGCGACAGGGCGGAATGAACTATGGCTACACCTTC.